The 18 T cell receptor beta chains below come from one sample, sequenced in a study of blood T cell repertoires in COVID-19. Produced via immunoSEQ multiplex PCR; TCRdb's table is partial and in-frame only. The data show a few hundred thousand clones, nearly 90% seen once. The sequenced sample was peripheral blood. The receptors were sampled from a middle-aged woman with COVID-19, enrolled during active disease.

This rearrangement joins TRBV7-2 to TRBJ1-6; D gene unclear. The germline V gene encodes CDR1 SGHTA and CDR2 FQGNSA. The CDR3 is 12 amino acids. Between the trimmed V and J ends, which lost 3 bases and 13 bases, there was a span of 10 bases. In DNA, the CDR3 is TGTGCCAGCAGCTTTCCTCTTCGGCCCCTCCACTTT. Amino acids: CASSFPLRPLHF.

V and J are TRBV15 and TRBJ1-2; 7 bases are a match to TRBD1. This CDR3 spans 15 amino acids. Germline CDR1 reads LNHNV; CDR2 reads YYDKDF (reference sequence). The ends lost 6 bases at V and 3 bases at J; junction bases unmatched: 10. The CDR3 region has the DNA TGTGCCACCAGGGAACAGGGAAGGGGGCACTATGGCTACACCTTC. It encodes CATREQGRGHYGYTF.

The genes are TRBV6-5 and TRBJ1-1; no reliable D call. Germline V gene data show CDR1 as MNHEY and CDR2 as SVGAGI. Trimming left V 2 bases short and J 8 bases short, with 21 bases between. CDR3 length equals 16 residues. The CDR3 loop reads CASSYLPTRGGVEAFF. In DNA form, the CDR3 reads TGTGCCAGCAGTTACCTCCCCACGCGGGGTGGGGTCGAAGCTTTCTTT.

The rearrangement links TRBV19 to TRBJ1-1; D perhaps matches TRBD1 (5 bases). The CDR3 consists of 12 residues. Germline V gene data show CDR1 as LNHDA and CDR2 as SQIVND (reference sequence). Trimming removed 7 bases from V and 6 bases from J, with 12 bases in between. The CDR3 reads CASTGRWAEAFF. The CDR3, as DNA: TGTGCCAGTACAGGGAGGTGGGCTGAAGCTTTCTTT.

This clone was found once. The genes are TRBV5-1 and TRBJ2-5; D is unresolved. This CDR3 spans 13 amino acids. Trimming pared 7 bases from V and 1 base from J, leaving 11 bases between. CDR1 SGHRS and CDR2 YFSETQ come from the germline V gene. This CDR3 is CASHIGVQETQYF. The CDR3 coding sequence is TGCGCCAGCCACATTGGAGTCCAAGAGACCCAGTACTTC.

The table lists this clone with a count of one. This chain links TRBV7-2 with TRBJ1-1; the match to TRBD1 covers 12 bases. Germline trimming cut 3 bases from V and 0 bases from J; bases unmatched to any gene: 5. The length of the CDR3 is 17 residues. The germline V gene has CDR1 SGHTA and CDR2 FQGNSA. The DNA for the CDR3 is TGTGCCAGCAGCTTCGGGACAGGGGGCGCGTTGAACACTGAAGCTTTCTTT. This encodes CASSFGTGGALNTEAFF.

The CDR3 DNA reads TGTGCCAGCAGCTTAGGGGCGCGATACACCGGGGAGCTGTTTTTT. It is translated as CASSLGARYTGELFF. The V call is TRBV5-6, the J call TRBJ2-2, with D tentatively TRBD1 (5 bases). The CDR3 is 15 residues long. V lost 2 bases, J lost 3 bases, and 11 bases lay in between. The germline gives CDR1 SGHDT, CDR2 YYEEEE.

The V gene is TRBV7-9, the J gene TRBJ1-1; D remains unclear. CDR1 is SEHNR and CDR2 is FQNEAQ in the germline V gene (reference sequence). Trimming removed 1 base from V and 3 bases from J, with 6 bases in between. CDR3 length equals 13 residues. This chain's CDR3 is CASSLESDTEAFF. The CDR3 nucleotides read TGTGCCAGCAGCTTAGAGTCGGACACTGAAGCTTTCTTT.

DNA of the CDR3: TGTGCCATCAGTGAGAGGGGGGATACGCAGTATTTT. This translates into CAISERGDTQYF. The V and J genes are TRBV10-3 and TRBJ2-3; D is possibly TRBD1 (6 bases). The CDR3 is 12 amino acids. The germline CDR1 and CDR2 sequences are ENHRY and SYGVKD. V lost 2 bases and J lost 6, with 6 bases in between.

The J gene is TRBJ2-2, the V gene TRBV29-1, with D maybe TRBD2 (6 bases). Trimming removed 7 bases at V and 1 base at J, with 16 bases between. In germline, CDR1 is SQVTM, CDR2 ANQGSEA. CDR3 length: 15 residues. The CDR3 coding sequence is TGCAGCGCCGTTAACGGACTACTGAACACCGGGGAGCTGTTTTTT. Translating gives CSAVNGLLNTGELFF.

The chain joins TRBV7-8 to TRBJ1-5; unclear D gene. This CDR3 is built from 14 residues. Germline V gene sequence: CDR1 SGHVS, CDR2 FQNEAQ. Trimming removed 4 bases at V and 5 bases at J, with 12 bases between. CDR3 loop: CASSSRIGDQPQHF. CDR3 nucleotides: TGTGCCAGCAGCTCCAGGATCGGCGATCAGCCCCAGCATTTT.

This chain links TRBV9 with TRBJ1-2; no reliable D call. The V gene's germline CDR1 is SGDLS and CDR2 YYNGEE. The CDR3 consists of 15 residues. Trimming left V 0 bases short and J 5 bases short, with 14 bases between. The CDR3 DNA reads TGTGCCAGCAGCGTAGGTACGGAACGGAGGTATGGCTACACCTTC. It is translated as CASSVGTERRYGYTF. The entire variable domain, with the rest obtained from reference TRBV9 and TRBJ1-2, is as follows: DSGVTQTPKHLITATGQRVTLRCSPRSGDLSVYWYQQSLDQGLQFLIQYYNGEERAKGNILERFSAQQFPDLHSELNLSSLELGDSALYFCASSVGTERRYGYTFGSGTRLTVV.

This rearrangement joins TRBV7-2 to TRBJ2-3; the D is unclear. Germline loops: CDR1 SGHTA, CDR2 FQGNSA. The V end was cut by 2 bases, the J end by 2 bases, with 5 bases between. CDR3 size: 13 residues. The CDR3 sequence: CASSLSYTDTQYF. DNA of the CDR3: TGTGCCAGCAGCTTAAGCTACACAGATACGCAGTATTTT.

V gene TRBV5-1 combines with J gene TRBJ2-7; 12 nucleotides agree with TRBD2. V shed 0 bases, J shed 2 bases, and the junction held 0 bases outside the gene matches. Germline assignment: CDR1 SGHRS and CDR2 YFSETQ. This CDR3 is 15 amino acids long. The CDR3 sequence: CASSLGTSGAYEQYF. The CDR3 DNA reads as TGCGCCAGCAGCTTGGGGACTAGCGGGGCCTACGAGCAGTACTTC.

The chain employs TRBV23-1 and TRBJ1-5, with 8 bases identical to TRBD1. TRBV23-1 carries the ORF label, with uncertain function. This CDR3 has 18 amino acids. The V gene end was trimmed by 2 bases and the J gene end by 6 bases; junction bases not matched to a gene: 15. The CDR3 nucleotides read TGCGCCAGCAGTCAACGAAACCTCAGGGGGCAGGTGGGTCAGCCCCAGCATTTT. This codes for CASSQRNLRGQVGQPQHF.

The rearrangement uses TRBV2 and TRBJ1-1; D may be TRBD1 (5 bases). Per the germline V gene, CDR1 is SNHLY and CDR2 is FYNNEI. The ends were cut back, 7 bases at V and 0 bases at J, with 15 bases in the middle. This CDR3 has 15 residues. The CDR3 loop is CASTSTAFMNTEAFF. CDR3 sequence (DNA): TGTGCCAGCACATCGACAGCTTTCATGAACACTGAAGCTTTCTTT.

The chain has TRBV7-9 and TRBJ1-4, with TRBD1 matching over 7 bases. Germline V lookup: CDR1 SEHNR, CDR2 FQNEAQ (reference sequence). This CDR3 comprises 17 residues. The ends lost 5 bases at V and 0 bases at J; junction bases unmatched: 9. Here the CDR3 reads CASSPRPGGSTNEKLFF. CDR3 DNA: TGTGCCAGCAGCCCCCGTCCAGGGGGATCAACTAATGAAAAACTGTTTTTT.

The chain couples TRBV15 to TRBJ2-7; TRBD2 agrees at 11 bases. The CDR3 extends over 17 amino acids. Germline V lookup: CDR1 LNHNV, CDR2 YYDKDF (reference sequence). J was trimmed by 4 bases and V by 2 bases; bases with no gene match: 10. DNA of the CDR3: TGTGCCACCAGCAGAAAATTAGCGGGAGGGCGACGGTACGAGCAGTACTTC. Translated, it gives CATSRKLAGGRRYEQYF.